A single sample gave rise to the 6 T cell receptor beta chains below, sequenced in a study of cytomegalovirus exposure and HLA in healthy donors (dated by TCRdb to 2015 to 2018). The method was the immunoSEQ multiplex PCR assay. The immuneACCESS repertoire file appears here via TCRdb, limited to in-frame rearrangements. These files lack a portion of the clones; in checked studies, under half of the deficit traces to unresolved V genes, and the cause of the others is not known. This sample holds under 200,000 clones; 85% to 90% were observed only once. The leading ten clones occupy 5.5% to 6% of the sample. The sample taken for sequencing was PBMCs. The origin of the receptors is a woman in her 30s in good health and CMV-seronegative.

The V call is TRBV29-1, the J call TRBJ2-7; TRBD1 aligns across 7 bases. Germline V lookup: CDR1 SQVTM, CDR2 ANQGSEA. This CDR3 is built from 16 residues. The junction had 12 bases not matched to a gene; V was cut back by 0 bases and J by 4 bases. The CDR3 protein is CSVEDRQARQGYEQYF. The CDR3 nucleotides read TGCAGCGTTGAAGATCGTCAGGCTAGACAGGGTTACGAGCAGTACTTC.

This sequence joins TRBV25-1 and TRBJ2-1; no firm D call. The CDR3 is made up of 10 amino acids. V lost 2 bases to trimming and J lost 8 bases, with 1 base between them. The germline V gene has CDR1 MGHDK and CDR2 SYGVNS. CDR3 DNA sequence: TGTGCCAGCAGTGAACATGAGCAGTTCTTC. Its translation is CASSEHEQFF. Full variable domain (remainder filled in from reference TRBV25-1 and TRBJ2-1): EADIYQTPRYLVIGTGKKITLECSQTMGHDKMYWYQQDPGMELHLIHYSYGVNSTEKGDLSSESTVSRIRTEHFPLTLESARPSHTSQYLCASSEHEQFFGPGTRLTVL.

The chain uses TRBV5-5 and TRBJ1-5; 9 bases are a match to TRBD1. The V segment lost 4 bases and the J segment 6 bases; nucleotides outside the gene matches: 5. CDR3 length: 14 amino acids. The germline V gene has CDR1 SGHKS and CDR2 YYEKEE (reference sequence). The CDR3 DNA reads TGTGCCAGCAGCACGGGGACAGGGATTCAGCCCCAGCATTTT. Its protein is CASSTGTGIQPQHF.

This chain links TRBV7-2 with TRBJ2-2; 11 bases are shared with TRBD2. This CDR3 region has 18 residues. Germline CDR1 SGHTA, CDR2 FQGNSA. V dropped 2 bases and J dropped 2; count of bases not matched to a gene: 7. The CDR3 coding sequence is TGTGCCAGCAGCTTAACCGGGACTAGCGGCGTAAACACCGGGGAGCTGTTTTTT. This sequence encodes CASSLTGTSGVNTGELFF.

The rearrangement links TRBV27 to TRBJ1-2; 9 bases agree with TRBD1. V was clipped by 6 bases and J by 9 bases; unmatched bases: 8. Germline V CDR1 and CDR2: MNHEY, SMNVEV (reference sequence). The CDR3 is 13 residues long. The CDR3 bases are TGTGCCAGCAGAGGGGGACAGGGATCGCGCTACACCTTC. Translated: CASRGGQGSRYTF.

The genes are TRBV10-3 and TRBJ1-2; 7 bases line up with TRBD1. With 7 bases clipped from V and 4 bases from J, the junction kept 9 bases outside the gene matches. From germline, CDR1 is ENHRY and CDR2 SYGVKD. The CDR3 covers 14 residues. The CDR3 spells CAITSTGTSYGYTF. For the CDR3, the DNA is TGTGCCATCACTTCGACAGGGACGAGCTATGGCTACACCTTC.